One sample yielded the 20 T cell receptor beta chains listed below, sequenced in a study of blood T cells in healthy people across ages. Primed by a sample-barcoded 5' primer and a J-beta primer mix, a second PCR proceeded for about 7 to 12 cycles. MiXCR, run by TCRdb on the 5' RACE reads, gives a single entry per CDR3 protein. The sample shows roughly 800,000 distinct CDR3 sequences, roughly 25% of them seen only once. These records were also assigned to another study, of T cells of mothers and their children.

Sequenced: blood. The receptors derive from a boy younger than 18 in good health.

The chain links TRBV2 to TRBJ2-7; 7 bases are a match to TRBD1. Trimming removed 5 bases from V and 5 bases from J; junction bases left unmatched: 6. The germline CDR1 and CDR2 sequences are SNHLY and FYNNEI. This CDR3 comprises 13 residues. CDR3 DNA sequence: TGTGCCAGCAGTTTGACAGGGAAAAACGAGCAGTACTTC. This encodes CASSLTGKNEQYF. The full variable domain, with the rest looked up from reference TRBV2 and TRBJ2-7, is EPEVTQTPSHQVTQMGQEVILRCVPISNHLYFYWYRQILGQKVEFLVSFYNNEISEKSEIFDDQFSVERPDGSNFTLKIRSTKLEDSAMYFCASSLTGKNEQYFGPGTRLTVT.

The chain uses TRBV28 and TRBJ2-6; TRBD1 agrees at 9 bases. The CDR3 spans 13 residues. V dropped 8 bases and J dropped 4; count of bases not matched to a gene: 0. Germline V gives CDR1 MDHEN, CDR2 SYDVKM. The CDR3 reads CASGTGGANVLTF. CDR3 nucleotide sequence: TGTGCCAGCGGGACAGGGGGGGCCAACGTCCTGACTTTC. The full variable domain, in which reference TRBV28 and TRBJ2-6 provide the parts outside the CDR3, is DVKVTQSSRYLVKRTGEKVFLECVQDMDHENMFWYRQDPGLGLRLIYFSYDVKMKEKGDIPEGYSVSREKKERFSLILESASTNQTSMYLCASGTGGANVLTFGAGSRLTVL.

In its sample, this clonotype was seen a few times. This chain joins TRBV4-2 and TRBJ2-1; 7 positions match TRBD2. With 0 bases clipped from V and 1 base from J, the junction kept 9 bases outside the gene matches. Germline lookup yields CDR1 LGHNA and CDR2 YNFKEQ. The CDR3 has 18 amino acids. The CDR3 reads CASSQDVGGGRSYNEQFF. CDR3 DNA sequence: TGTGCCAGCAGCCAAGATGTAGGAGGCGGGAGATCCTACAATGAGCAGTTCTTC.

This chain links TRBV29-1 with TRBJ2-5, with a tentative D call TRBD1 (5 bases). The J call could be wrong; TRBJ2-7 is a better fit for the DNA end. The CDR3 runs 14 residues. Per germline, CDR1 SQVTM and CDR2 ANQGSEA. This CDR3 is CSADTGMSSYEQYF. The CDR3 DNA is TGCAGCGCCGACACAGGCATGAGCTCCTACGAGCAGTACTTC.

This clonotype occurred a few times. V is TRBV30 and J is TRBJ1-2; possible D gene TRBD1, 6 bases. Trimming left V 0 bases short and J 6 bases short, with 11 bases between. This CDR3 has 13 amino acids. The germline V gene encodes CDR1 GTSNPN and CDR2 SVGIG (reference sequence). The CDR3 here is CAWSVGAPDGYTF. CDR3 DNA sequence: TGTGCCTGGAGTGTGGGGGCACCGGATGGCTACACCTTC.

As to this clonotype: Because it lacks the conserved phenylalanine or tryptophan at the end, this CDR3 is likely a read error. No DNA is shown, since the ends of the CDR3 on it are uncertain; the CDR3 is the one TCRdb lists. V is TRBV24-1 and J is TRBJ2-1; TRBD1 is taken as the D call from the table, unchecked against the DNA. Per germline, CDR1 KGHDR and CDR2 SFDVKD. The CDR3 has 13 amino acids, counting both end residues. The CDR3 region is CATSDYRVAERFL.

The chain combines TRBV2 with TRBJ1-3, with 7 bases aligning to TRBD1. V trimming: 6 bases; J trimming: 2 bases; junction bases outside the gene matches: 10. Germline-derived CDR1 and CDR2 are SNHLY and FYNNEI. The length of the CDR3 is 16 residues. The CDR3 nucleotides are TGTGCCAGCAGCCAACCCGGGACAGCGACTGGAAACACCATATATTTT. Its protein product is CASSQPGTATGNTIYF.

The rearrangement uses TRBV29-1 and TRBJ2-5; D is unresolved. The J call may not be correct, given that the DNA end is closer to TRBJ2-1. The CDR3 loop spans 12 amino acids. CDR1 is SQVTM, CDR2 ANQGSEA, per germline. The CDR3 DNA reads as TGCAGCGTTGAAGGAAAGTATAATGAGCAGTTCTTC. Amino acids: CSVEGKYNEQFF.

This clonotype turned up a few times. The V call is TRBV20-1, the J call TRBJ1-2, with D uncertain. V was pared by 0 bases and J by 10 bases, with 15 bases between. The CDR3 is made up of 13 amino acids. CDR1 and CDR2 from the germline V gene are DFQATT and SNEGSKA (reference sequence). For the CDR3, the DNA is TGCAGTGCTAGAGATCCGGACGGAATTCTCTACACCTTC. Translation gives CSARDPDGILYTF.

This chain joins TRBV5-6 and TRBJ2-3, with unresolved D. Deletions cut 3 bases from V and 1 base from J, with 18 bases between. The CDR3 is made up of 17 amino acids. Germline V gene lookup returns CDR1 SGHDT and CDR2 YYEEEE. The CDR3 DNA reads as TGTGCCAGCAGCTCCAGGCAGAGCCAAGCAGGCACAGATACGCAGTATTTT. It specifies CASSSRQSQAGTDTQYF.

This clonotype came up once. The chain recombines TRBV6-5 with TRBJ2-5; the D gene is possibly TRBD1 (6 bases). The end of the DNA is better explained by TRBJ2-7, so the J call may be wrong. Germline CDR1 and CDR2: MNHEY and SVGAGI. The length of the CDR3 is 13 residues. Here the CDR3 DNA reads TGTGCCAGCAGTCCGACAGGCATGTACGAGCAGTACTTC. It translates to CASSPTGMYEQYF.

V gene TRBV6-5 combines with J gene TRBJ1-1; D is uncertain. This CDR3 is built from 11 residues. The V end lost 6 bases, the J end lost 7 bases, and 9 bases lay between the germline ends. The germline V gene encodes CDR1 MNHEY and CDR2 SVGAGI. The CDR3 DNA sequence: TGTGCCAGCAGGAGACGGGGTGAAGCTTTCTTT. This sequence encodes CASRRRGEAFF.

J is TRBJ1-2 and V is TRBV6-1; D is ambiguous. This CDR3 region has 14 residues. Per the germline V gene, CDR1 is MNHNS and CDR2 is SASEGT. V lost 2 bases and J lost 6, with 13 bases in between. The CDR3 nucleotides are TGTGCCAGCAGTGAAACGCTGACGCGGGATGGCTACACCTTC. This encodes CASSETLTRDGYTF.

In this sample, this clonotype turned up many times. The chain carries TRBV7-9 and TRBJ1-2; TRBD1 might be the D (5 bases). Germline CDR1 SEHNR, CDR2 FQNEAQ (reference sequence). Trimming cost V 5 bases and J 1 base, with 8 bases left between them. The CDR3 loop spans 13 amino acids. DNA for the CDR3: TGTGCCAGCAGCCCAGGGATTAACTATGGCTACACCTTC. This encodes CASSPGINYGYTF.

The table lists this clonotype with a few counts. The chain recombines TRBV5-1 with TRBJ2-5, with D perhaps TRBD2 (7 bases). Germline V gene data show CDR1 as SGHRS and CDR2 as YFSETQ. The CDR3 consists of 14 residues. Trimming took off 4 bases at V and 5 bases at J, with 15 bases between the two ends. The CDR3 sequence is CASSPRGEGETQYF. The CDR3 region has the DNA TGCGCCAGCAGCCCGAGGGGGGAGGGCGAGACCCAGTACTTC.

This clonotype was observed a few times. This chain links TRBV21-1 with TRBJ2-7; the D call in the table, TRBD1, was not verified against the DNA. TRBV21-1 has pseudogene status. CDR3 length equals 15 residues. The CDR3 DNA reads as TGTGCCAGCAGCCCCTTTGGTGACAGGGCCCACGAGCAGTACTTC. As protein: CASSPFGDRAHEQYF.

A note on this clonotype: One end of the junction fails to match germline, which may point to a read error. This CDR3 reads CASSAQGSSTEASF. The CDR3 DNA reads TGCGCCAGCAGCGCACAGGGGTCTTCCACTGAAGCTTCCTTT. The rearrangement links TRBV5-1 to TRBJ1-1, with 7 bases lining up with TRBD1. This CDR3 region has 14 residues. Germline V gene data show CDR1 as SGHRS and CDR2 as YFSETQ.

The V and J genes are TRBV27 and TRBJ2-5; TRBD2 might be the D (6 bases). Trimming cost V 6 bases and J 0 bases, with 8 bases left between them. Germline loops: CDR1 MNHEY, CDR2 SMNVEV (reference sequence). CDR3 length: 13 residues. CDR3 sequence: CASSWGDQETQYF. CDR3 nucleotides: TGTGCCAGCAGCTGGGGGGACCAAGAGACCCAGTACTTC.

The chain uses TRBV29-1 and TRBJ1-2; 8 nucleotides match TRBD1. The germline gives CDR1 SQVTM, CDR2 ANQGSEA. After removal of 6 bases from V and 4 bases from J, the junction contained 13 bases not matched to a gene. The CDR3 consists of 15 residues. The CDR3 nucleotides read TGCAGCGTGGAGCCGATCAGGGGGCGAGGCTATGGCTACACCTTC. Encoded protein: CSVEPIRGRGYGYTF.

This clonotype was seen a few times. The chain joins TRBV12-3 or TRBV12-4 to TRBJ2-7; D may be TRBD1 (5 bases). The CDR3 is made up of 14 amino acids. Trimming took off 2 bases at V and 3 bases at J, with 11 bases between the two ends. The CDR3 loop is CASSLNPGLYEQYF. As DNA, the CDR3 is TGTGCCAGCAGTTTAAACCCAGGGCTCTACGAGCAGTACTTC.